A selection of T cell receptor beta chains follows, all from one sample in a study of T cell responses to AZD1222 COVID-19 vaccine. Sequenced by immunoSEQ multiplex PCR; TCRdb stores in-frame clones only, minus some. The sample holds 200,000 or so clones, around 88% seen once. The material was peripheral blood, obtained on day 0 of AZD1222 vaccination. Receptors were obtained from an adult in good health. CDR3s include the opening cysteine and the closing phenylalanine or tryptophan. Each record gives: J gene, V gene, clone size, D gene, CDR3 protein, CDR3 DNA. A D gene is named only where the DNA matches it firmly. Expanded clones get a size class; other rows say once, few or many, or leave the size out.

J: TRBJ2-7
V: TRBV7-2
size: -
D: -
CDR3: CASRSSYEQYF
DNA: TGTGCCAGCAGGAGCTCCTACGAGCAGTACTTC

J: TRBJ2-3
V: TRBV9
size: -
D: TRBD1
CDR3: CASSVGRQGGTDTQYF
DNA: TGTGCCAGCAGCGTAGGGAGACAGGGAGGCACAGATACGCAGTATTTT

J: TRBJ1-1
V: TRBV30
size: -
D: TRBD1
CDR3: CAWSPNRGAFF
DNA: TGTGCCTGGAGTCCTAACAGGGGGGCTTTCTTT

J: TRBJ1-2
V: TRBV9
size: -
D: -
CDR3: CASSPRVGSGYGYTF
DNA: TGTGCCAGCAGCCCCCGGGTAGGGAGTGGCTATGGCTACACCTTC

J: TRBJ2-1
V: TRBV11-2
size: -
D: -
CDR3: CASRDAPWQFF
DNA: TGTGCCAGCAGGGATGCCCCCTGGCAGTTCTTC

J: TRBJ1-4
V: TRBV11-2
size: -
D: -
CDR3: CASSLGDRDAEKLFF
DNA: TGTGCCAGCAGCTTAGGGGATCGGGACGCTGAAAAACTGTTTTTT

J: TRBJ2-3
V: TRBV6-6
size: -
D: -
CDR3: CASSLTDTQYF
DNA: TGTGCCAGCAGCCTCACAGATACGCAGTATTTT

J: TRBJ2-1
V: TRBV5-1
size: -
D: -
CDR3: CASSLSGTYNEQFF
DNA: TGCGCCAGCAGCTTAAGCGGAACCTACAATGAGCAGTTCTTC

J: TRBJ1-4
V: TRBV30
size: once
D: -
CDR3: CAWSGAGSNEKLFF
DNA: TGTGCCTGGAGTGGGGCGGGTTCCAATGAAAAACTGTTTTTT

J: TRBJ1-2
V: TRBV11-2
size: -
D: -
CDR3: CASSLDSRGNYGYTF
DNA: TGTGCCAGCAGCTTAGATAGCAGGGGCAACTATGGCTACACCTTC

J: TRBJ1-4
V: TRBV5-1
size: -
D: TRBD1
CDR3: CASSSQGNNEKLFF
DNA: TGCGCCAGCAGCTCACAGGGGAATAATGAAAAACTGTTTTTT

J: TRBJ1-4
V: TRBV14
size: -
D: TRBD1
CDR3: CASSQDQGVDEKLFF
DNA: TGTGCCAGCAGCCAAGATCAGGGGGTCGATGAAAAACTGTTTTTT

J: TRBJ1-4
V: TRBV5-1
size: -
D: TRBD1
CDR3: CASSPRDRGNFEKLFF
DNA: TGCGCCAGCAGCCCCCGGGACAGGGGAAACTTTGAAAAACTGTTTTTT

J: TRBJ2-3
V: TRBV7-3
size: once
D: -
CDR3: CASSLAGGSLDTQYF
DNA: TGTGCCAGCAGCTTAGCTGGGGGATCCTTAGATACGCAGTATTTT

J: TRBJ2-2
V: TRBV29-1
size: -
D: TRBD2
CDR3: CSLNPGGGRNTGELFF
DNA: TGCAGCTTAAATCCCGGGGGGGGGCGAAACACCGGGGAGCTGTTTTTT

J: TRBJ1-6
V: TRBV9
size: -
D: -
CDR3: CASSEDSSYNSPLHF
DNA: TGTGCCAGCAGCGAGGACAGCTCCTATAATTCACCCCTCCACTTT

J: TRBJ2-1
V: TRBV9
size: -
D: -
CDR3: CASSEGGANEQFF
DNA: TGTGCCAGCTCCGAGGGGGGGGCTAATGAGCAGTTCTTC

J: TRBJ2-2
V: TRBV4-3
size: -
D: TRBD2
CDR3: CASSQVGGADGELFF
DNA: TGCGCCAGCAGCCAGGTCGGGGGGGCGGATGGGGAGCTGTTTTTT

J: TRBJ2-7
V: TRBV11-2
size: few
D: -
CDR3: CASSLGGSYEQYF
DNA: TGTGCCAGCAGCTTAGGGGGTTCCTACGAGCAGTACTTC

J: TRBJ2-4
V: TRBV14
size: -
D: TRBD1
CDR3: CASSQGTGLRGRLAKNIQYF
DNA: TGTGCCAGCAGCCAAGGGACAGGCCTGAGGGGGCGATTAGCCAAAAACATTCAGTACTTC

J: TRBJ1-5
V: TRBV5-6
size: -
D: -
CDR3: CASSGRGLGNQPQHF
DNA: TGTGCCAGCAGCGGAAGAGGGCTTGGCAATCAGCCCCAGCATTTT

J: TRBJ2-7
V: TRBV11-2
size: -
D: TRBD1
CDR3: CASSPVRGTGKGEQYF
DNA: TGTGCCAGCAGCCCCGTACGTGGGACAGGGAAAGGCGAGCAGTACTTC

J: TRBJ2-5
V: TRBV5-1
size: few
D: -
CDR3: CASRSMSAGRETQYF
DNA: TGCGCCAGCAGATCTATGTCTGCGGGGCGAGAGACCCAGTACTTC

J: TRBJ1-6
V: TRBV6-1
size: -
D: -
CDR3: CASSERLTNSPLHF
DNA: TGTGCCAGCAGTGAAAGGCTGACTAATTCACCCCTCCACTTT

J: TRBJ1-1
V: TRBV19
size: -
D: TRBD1
CDR3: CASSMTGRNTEAFF
DNA: TGTGCCAGTAGTATGACAGGGAGGAACACTGAAGCTTTCTTT

J: TRBJ2-7
V: TRBV29-1
size: -
D: -
CDR3: CSVEDPSEPSYEQYF
DNA: TGCAGCGTTGAAGATCCTAGCGAGCCCTCCTACGAGCAGTACTTC

J: TRBJ2-7
V: TRBV11-1
size: -
D: -
CDR3: CASSLSPAGYSYEQYF
DNA: TGTGCCAGCAGCTTATCTCCGGCAGGGTACTCCTACGAGCAGTACTTC

J: TRBJ1-4
V: TRBV7-9
size: once
D: -
CDR3: CASSPSTGGFEKLFF
DNA: TGTGCCAGCAGCCCATCGACAGGAGGGTTTGAAAAACTGTTTTTT

J: TRBJ2-7
V: TRBV5-5
size: once
D: -
CDR3: CASSLFAPREQYF
DNA: TGTGCCAGCAGCTTGTTTGCCCCGCGCGAGCAGTACTTC

J: TRBJ2-1
V: TRBV25-1
size: few
D: -
CDR3: CASSDQGEQFF
DNA: TGTGCCAGCAGTGACCAGGGGGAGCAGTTCTTC

J: TRBJ1-1
V: TRBV5-4
size: -
D: TRBD1
CDR3: CASRGQGNEAFF
DNA: TGTGCCAGCAGGGGACAGGGGAATGAAGCTTTCTTT

J: TRBJ1-3
V: TRBV3-1/TRBV3-2
size: -
D: -
CDR3: CASSYNVLGNTIYF
DNA: TGTGCCAGCAGCTACAACGTACTTGGAAACACCATATATTTT

J: TRBJ1-5
V: TRBV7-9
size: -
D: -
CDR3: CASSRDPNQPQHF
DNA: TGTGCCAGCAGCAGGGACCCGAATCAGCCCCAGCATTTT

J: TRBJ1-2
V: TRBV10-3
size: -
D: -
CDR3: CAISGQTNLSNLYGYTF
DNA: TGTGCCATCAGTGGGCAGACAAATTTGAGCAACTTATATGGCTACACCTTC

J: TRBJ1-2
V: TRBV28
size: -
D: TRBD1
CDR3: CASAPGGTGDDYGYTF
DNA: TGTGCCAGCGCCCCCGGCGGGACAGGGGACGACTATGGCTACACCTTC

J: TRBJ1-3
V: TRBV2
size: -
D: -
CDR3: CASSGRDRDSGNTIYF
DNA: TGTGCCAGCAGTGGCCGGGACCGTGACTCTGGAAACACCATATATTTT

J: TRBJ2-1
V: TRBV14
size: -
D: TRBD2
CDR3: CASSHFQRGYNEQFF
DNA: TGTGCCAGCAGCCATTTCCAGCGGGGTTACAATGAGCAGTTCTTC

J: TRBJ2-4
V: TRBV5-1
size: -
D: -
CDR3: CASSLNDPPLLAKNIQYF
DNA: TGCGCCAGCAGCTTAAATGATCCGCCCCTCCTAGCCAAAAACATTCAGTACTTC

J: TRBJ1-6
V: TRBV11-2
size: few
D: TRBD1
CDR3: CASSFKGQTNNSPLHF
DNA: TGTGCCAGCAGCTTCAAGGGACAGACCAATAATTCACCCCTCCACTTT

J: TRBJ2-2
V: TRBV10-2
size: few
D: -
CDR3: CASRGQINTGELFF
DNA: TGCGCCAGCAGAGGGCAAATTAACACCGGGGAGCTGTTTTTT

J: TRBJ1-5
V: TRBV10-3
size: -
D: -
CDR3: CAISGSRGGNQPQHF
DNA: TGTGCCATCAGTGGGAGCAGGGGTGGTAATCAGCCCCAGCATTTT

J: TRBJ1-1
V: TRBV6-6
size: -
D: TRBD1
CDR3: CASKMTGAMNTEAFF
DNA: TGTGCCAGCAAGATGACAGGGGCGATGAACACTGAAGCTTTCTTT

J: TRBJ2-2
V: TRBV3-1/TRBV3-2
size: -
D: -
CDR3: CGANTGELFF
DNA: TGTGGGGCGAACACCGGGGAGCTGTTTTTT

J: TRBJ2-7
V: TRBV14
size: -
D: -
CDR3: CASSWGGSSYEQYF
DNA: TGTGCCAGCAGCTGGGGTGGGAGCTCCTACGAGCAGTACTTC

J: TRBJ1-1
V: TRBV6-5
size: -
D: -
CDR3: CASSRGTEAFF
DNA: TGTGCCAGCTCCCGGGGCACTGAAGCTTTCTTT

J: TRBJ2-7
V: TRBV5-6
size: -
D: TRBD1
CDR3: CASSLGTGAYEQYF
DNA: TGTGCCAGCAGCTTGGGGACAGGGGCCTACGAGCAGTACTTC

J: TRBJ2-6
V: TRBV2
size: -
D: TRBD1
CDR3: CASSHRDRGPSGANVLTF
DNA: TGTGCCAGCAGTCACCGGGACAGGGGGCCCTCTGGGGCCAACGTCCTGACTTTC

J: TRBJ1-1
V: TRBV19
size: -
D: TRBD1
CDR3: CASSYPVGQGNTEAFF
DNA: TGTGCCAGTAGCTACCCCGTTGGACAGGGAAACACTGAAGCTTTCTTT

J: TRBJ1-2
V: TRBV9
size: few
D: -
CDR3: CASWGAGGYTF
DNA: TGTGCCAGTTGGGGGGCCGGTGGCTACACCTTC

J: TRBJ1-5
V: TRBV27
size: few
D: TRBD1
CDR3: CASSLGTGNQPQHF
DNA: TGTGCCAGCAGTTTAGGGACAGGCAATCAGCCCCAGCATTTT

J: TRBJ1-1
V: TRBV16
size: few
D: -
CDR3: CASSQTWDTEAFF
DNA: TGTGCCAGCAGCCAGACGTGGGACACTGAAGCTTTCTTT

J: TRBJ2-7
V: TRBV5-5
size: once
D: TRBD2
CDR3: CASSRPGGPYEQYF
DNA: TGTGCCAGCAGCCGCCCGGGAGGCCCCTACGAGCAGTACTTC

J: TRBJ1-2
V: TRBV9
size: -
D: -
CDR3: CASSTTGPRDYGYTF
DNA: TGTGCCAGCAGCACCACAGGGCCTCGGGACTATGGCTACACCTTC

J: TRBJ1-5
V: TRBV19
size: -
D: -
CDR3: CASSSGAGNQPQHF
DNA: TGTGCCAGTTCCTCCGGGGCCGGCAATCAGCCCCAGCATTTT

J: TRBJ2-3
V: TRBV2
size: -
D: TRBD2
CDR3: CASRESGGARVQYF
DNA: TGTGCCAGCAGGGAAAGCGGGGGGGCCCGAGTGCAGTATTTT

J: TRBJ1-3
V: TRBV5-1
size: -
D: -
CDR3: CASSLSSGLGSGNTIYF
DNA: TGCGCCAGCAGCTTGTCGTCGGGGCTCGGCTCTGGAAACACCATATATTTT

J: TRBJ1-6
V: TRBV9
size: few
D: -
CDR3: CASSVRQENSPLHF
DNA: TGTGCCAGCAGCGTACGGCAGGAAAATTCACCCCTCCACTTT